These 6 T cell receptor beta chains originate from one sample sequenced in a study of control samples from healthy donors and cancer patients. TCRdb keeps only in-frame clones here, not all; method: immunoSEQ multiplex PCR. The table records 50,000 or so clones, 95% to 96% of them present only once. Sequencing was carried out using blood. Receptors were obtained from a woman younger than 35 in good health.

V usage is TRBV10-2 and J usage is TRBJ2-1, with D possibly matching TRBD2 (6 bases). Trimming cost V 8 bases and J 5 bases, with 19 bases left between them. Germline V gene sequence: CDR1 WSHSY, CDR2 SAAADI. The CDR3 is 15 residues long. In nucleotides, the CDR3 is TGCGCCAGCCGGGACTCCTCACCCCCTAACAATGAGCAGTTCTTC. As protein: CASRDSSPPNNEQFF.

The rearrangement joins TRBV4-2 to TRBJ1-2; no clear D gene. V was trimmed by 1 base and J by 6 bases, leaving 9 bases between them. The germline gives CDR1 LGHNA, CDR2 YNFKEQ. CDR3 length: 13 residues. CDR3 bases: TGTGCCAGCAGCCAAGGAGGGTATGATGGCTACACCTTC. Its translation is CASSQGGYDGYTF.

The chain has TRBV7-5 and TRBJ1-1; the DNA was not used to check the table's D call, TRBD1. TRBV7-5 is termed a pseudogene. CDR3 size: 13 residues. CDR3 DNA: TGTGCCAGACCGACAGTTGAGAACACTGAAGCTTTCTTT. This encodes CARPTVENTEAFF.

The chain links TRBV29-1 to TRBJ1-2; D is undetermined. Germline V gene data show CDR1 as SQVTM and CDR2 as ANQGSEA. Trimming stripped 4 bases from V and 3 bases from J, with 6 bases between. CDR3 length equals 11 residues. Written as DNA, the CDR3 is TGCAGCGTTGGCCAGGACTATGGCTACACCTTC. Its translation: CSVGQDYGYTF.

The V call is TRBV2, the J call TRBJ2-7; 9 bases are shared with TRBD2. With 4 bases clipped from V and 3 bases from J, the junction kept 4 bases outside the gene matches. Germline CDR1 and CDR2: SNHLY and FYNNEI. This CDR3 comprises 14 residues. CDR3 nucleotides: TGTGCCAGCAGTGCCCCAGCGGGGGGCTACGAGCAGTACTTC. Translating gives CASSAPAGGYEQYF.

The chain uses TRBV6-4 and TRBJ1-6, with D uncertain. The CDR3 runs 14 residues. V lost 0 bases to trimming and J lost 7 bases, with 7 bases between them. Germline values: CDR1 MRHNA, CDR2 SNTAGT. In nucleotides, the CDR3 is TGTGCCAGCAGTGACTCAAGTGGGAATTCACCCCTCCACTTT. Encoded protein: CASSDSSGNSPLHF.